This is a list of T cell receptor beta chains from one sample in a study of T cell responses to AZD1222 COVID-19 vaccine. Only in-frame clones appear in the TCRdb table, and some are missing; sequencing was by immunoSEQ multiplex PCR. The data hold over 150,000 clones, with about nine tenths observed a single time. The source material was peripheral blood, sampled on day 0 of AZD1222 vaccination. These receptors originate from an adult in good health. Both conserved end residues are part of each CDR3. Fields, in order: clone size, V gene, J gene, D gene, CDR3 DNA, CDR3 protein. The D gene is left open where the match is weak. Size values are once, few and many counts, or a class for expanded clones, and some rows have none.

.	TRBV11-3	TRBJ2-7	TRBD1	TGTGCCAGCAGCCCGGACAGGGTAAGGTATATAATCCCGAGAAGCTACGAGCAGTACTTC	CASSPDRVRYIIPRSYEQYF
.	TRBV27	TRBJ2-1	.	TGTGCCAGCAGTTTGTACCAGGGGTCCTACAATGAGCAGTTCTTC	CASSLYQGSYNEQFF
.	TRBV5-6	TRBJ2-1	.	TGTGCCAGCAGCTTGCCTGGGACCCAAAAAGACAATGAGCAGTTCTTC	CASSLPGTQKDNEQFF
.	TRBV7-3	TRBJ2-3	TRBD2	TGTGCCAGCAGCTCCGGACTAGCGGTGGCCGGAGATACGCAGTATTTT	CASSSGLAVAGDTQYF
.	TRBV10-2	TRBJ1-2	.	TGCGCCAGCAGTGAGAAAGGGTACGATGGCTACACCTTC	CASSEKGYDGYTF
.	TRBV28	TRBJ2-1	TRBD1	TGTGCCAGCAGTCCGCCCGGGACAGGGGGAATGAAGCAGTTCTTC	CASSPPGTGGMKQFF
.	TRBV19	TRBJ2-5	TRBD1	TGTGCCAGTAGTCCCGGGACAGGGTACCAAGAGACCCAGTACTTC	CASSPGTGYQETQYF
once	TRBV6-6	TRBJ2-5	TRBD1	TGTGCCAGCAGTTACGGGGGACAGCACCAAGAGACCCAGTACTTC	CASSYGGQHQETQYF
.	TRBV6-2/TRBV6-3	TRBJ1-2	.	TGTGCCAGCAGTTACTCCGCGGGGGGCTACACCTTC	CASSYSAGGYTF
.	TRBV19	TRBJ2-3	TRBD2	TGTGCCAGTAGTTTTAGCGGGAAGAGCACAGATACGCAGTATTTT	CASSFSGKSTDTQYF
.	TRBV28	TRBJ1-3	.	TGTGCCAGCAGCCTTCCGATGGGCACGGGAAACACCATATATTTT	CASSLPMGTGNTIYF
.	TRBV25-1	TRBJ1-6	.	TGTGCCAGCAGTGAAGGACATCCGGGGGGCTCACCCCTCCACTTT	CASSEGHPGGSPLHF
.	TRBV5-4	TRBJ2-2	TRBD1	TGTGCCAGCAGCTCGGGACAGATTGCAAACACCGGGGAGCTGTTTTTT	CASSSGQIANTGELFF
.	TRBV12-3/TRBV12-4	TRBJ1-3	TRBD1	TGTGCCAGCGACAGGGCTGGAAACACCATATATTTT	CASDRAGNTIYF
.	TRBV29-1	TRBJ2-7	TRBD2	TGCAGCGTAGCTGCGACTAGCGGGTACGAGCAGTACTTC	CSVAATSGYEQYF
.	TRBV24-1	TRBJ2-1	TRBD1	TGTGCCACCAGTGACCCGAGACAGGGGAGCTCCTACAATGAGCAGTTCTTC	CATSDPRQGSSYNEQFF
.	TRBV5-1	TRBJ2-1	.	TGCGCCAGCAGCGTTATATCAGCCGGTACGTACAATGAGCAGTTCTTC	CASSVISAGTYNEQFF
.	TRBV27	TRBJ1-6	TRBD1	TGTGCCAGCAGTTCACCGGGACAGGGCCCCTATAATTCACCCCTCCACTTT	CASSSPGQGPYNSPLHF